The 2 T cell receptor beta chains given below trace back to one sample, sequenced in a study of blood T cell repertoires in COVID-19 (dated by TCRdb to the early 2020s). The method was the immunoSEQ multiplex PCR assay. TCRdb stores this immuneACCESS table with in-frame sequences only. Part of the clones is absent; in the studies checked, under half of the shortfall reflects unresolved V genes, and no reason is known for the rest. The sample table records about 120,000 clones; roughly four fifths of these occur just once. The ten largest clones take up roughly 5.5% of the sample. Sequencing used peripheral blood. These receptors originate from a man between 60 and 75 years old with acute or convalescent COVID-19.

This clone has only a few counts. The chain carries TRBV6-4 and TRBJ2-1; D uncertain. Trimming pared 0 bases from V and 5 bases from J, leaving 11 bases between. This CDR3 region has 15 residues. Germline-derived CDR1 and CDR2 are MRHNA and SNTAGT. The CDR3 coding sequence is TGTGCCAGCAGTGACTCGACTTCCCCTCACAATGAGCAGTTCTTC. Translating it yields CASSDSTSPHNEQFF.

The V gene is TRBV7-8, the J gene TRBJ1-1; D gene ambiguous. The germline V gene has CDR1 SGHVS and CDR2 FQNEAQ. This CDR3 region has 16 residues. V dropped 5 bases and J dropped 0 bases, with 16 bases sitting between them. The CDR3 here is CASSPLNEVMNTEAFF. The CDR3 DNA sequence: TGTGCCAGCAGCCCCTTAAATGAGGTCATGAACACTGAAGCTTTCTTT.